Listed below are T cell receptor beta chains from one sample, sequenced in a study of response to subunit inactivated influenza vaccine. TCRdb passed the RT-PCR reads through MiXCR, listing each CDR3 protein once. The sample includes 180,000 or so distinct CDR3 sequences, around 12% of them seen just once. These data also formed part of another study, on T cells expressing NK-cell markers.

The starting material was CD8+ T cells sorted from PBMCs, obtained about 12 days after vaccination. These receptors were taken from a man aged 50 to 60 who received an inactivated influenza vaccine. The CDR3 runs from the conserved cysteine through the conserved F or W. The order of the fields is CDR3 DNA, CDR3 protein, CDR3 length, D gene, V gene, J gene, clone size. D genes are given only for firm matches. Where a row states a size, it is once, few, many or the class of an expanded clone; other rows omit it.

cdr3_nt: TGCAGTGCTAGACCTCTAGCGGGAGGAGTGTACAATGAGCAGTTCTTC; cdr3_aa: CSARPLAGGVYNEQFF; cdr3_length: 16; d_call: TRBD2; v_call: TRBV20-1; j_call: TRBJ2-1; clone_size: few
cdr3_nt: TGTGCCAGCAGCTTGTCCGAACTCGACTCCTACGAGCAGTACTTC; cdr3_aa: CASSLSELDSYEQYF; cdr3_length: 15; d_call: NA; v_call: TRBV7-9; j_call: TRBJ2-7; clone_size: once
cdr3_nt: TGTGCCAGCAGCCCTCTAGCGGAACCCTACGAGCAGTACTTC; cdr3_aa: CASSPLAEPYEQYF; cdr3_length: 14; d_call: TRBD2; v_call: TRBV9; j_call: TRBJ2-7; clone_size: NA
cdr3_nt: TGCGCCAGCAGCCTGGACAGGGGTTCCTACGAGCAGTACTTC; cdr3_aa: CASSLDRGSYEQYF; cdr3_length: 14; d_call: TRBD1; v_call: TRBV4-3; j_call: TRBJ2-7; clone_size: many
cdr3_nt: TGTGCCAGCAGCTTAGGTGGACTAGCGGGGGTTAATGAGCAGTTCTTC; cdr3_aa: CASSLGGLAGVNEQFF; cdr3_length: 16; d_call: TRBD2; v_call: TRBV7-8; j_call: TRBJ2-1; clone_size: many
cdr3_nt: TGTGCCAGCAGTTACTCGAGTCCCCAGCCCCAGCATTTT; cdr3_aa: CASSYSSPQPQHF; cdr3_length: 13; d_call: NA; v_call: TRBV6-2/TRBV6-3; j_call: TRBJ1-5; clone_size: few
cdr3_nt: TGTGCCAGCAGCCCCAAAAGCGGGCGCGAGCAGTACTTC; cdr3_aa: CASSPKSGREQYF; cdr3_length: 13; d_call: NA; v_call: TRBV12-3/TRBV12-4; j_call: TRBJ2-7; clone_size: few
cdr3_nt: TGTGCCAGCAGTTACACAAACAGGGGGCAGTTCATTCAGTACTTC; cdr3_aa: CASSYTNRGQFIQYF; cdr3_length: 15; d_call: TRBD1; v_call: TRBV6-2/TRBV6-3; j_call: TRBJ2-4; clone_size: NA
cdr3_nt: TGTGCCACCAGCAGCTTAGCGGGGTTGGATACGCAGTATTTT; cdr3_aa: CATSSLAGLDTQYF; cdr3_length: 14; d_call: TRBD2; v_call: TRBV15; j_call: TRBJ2-3; clone_size: NA
cdr3_nt: TGTGCCAGCAGTCTCGGACTAGTGGGGAATGAGCAGTTCTTC; cdr3_aa: CASSLGLVGNEQFF; cdr3_length: 14; d_call: TRBD2; v_call: TRBV27; j_call: TRBJ2-1; clone_size: NA
cdr3_nt: TGTGCCAGCAGTTACGGGGTGGGGAACTATGGCTACACCTTC; cdr3_aa: CASSYGVGNYGYTF; cdr3_length: 14; d_call: NA; v_call: TRBV7-8; j_call: TRBJ1-2; clone_size: NA
cdr3_nt: TGTGCCAGCAGAAAAGACAGGGGCTCTGGTAATGAAAAACTGTTTTTT; cdr3_aa: CASRKDRGSGNEKLFF; cdr3_length: 16; d_call: TRBD1; v_call: TRBV28; j_call: TRBJ1-4; clone_size: few
cdr3_nt: TGCGCCAGCAGCTTGGGGGGACGTCGACAGGGGAAAAACACAGATACGCAGTATTTT; cdr3_aa: CASSLGGRRQGKNTDTQYF; cdr3_length: 19; d_call: TRBD1; v_call: TRBV5-1; j_call: TRBJ2-3; clone_size: NA
cdr3_nt: TGCAGTGCTAGAGATCACGCGGACCACGAGCAGTACTTC; cdr3_aa: CSARDHADHEQYF; cdr3_length: 13; d_call: NA; v_call: TRBV20-1; j_call: TRBJ2-7; clone_size: many
cdr3_nt: TGCAGTGCTCCGGACAGGGGGCGTTCGAACACCGGGGAGCTGTTTTTT; cdr3_aa: CSAPDRGRSNTGELFF; cdr3_length: 16; d_call: TRBD1; v_call: TRBV20-1; j_call: TRBJ2-2; clone_size: few
cdr3_nt: TGTGCCAGCAGTTACTATGGTTTTGGGGACGAGCAGTACTTC; cdr3_aa: CASSYYGFGDEQYF; cdr3_length: 14; d_call: NA; v_call: TRBV6-5; j_call: TRBJ2-7; clone_size: NA
cdr3_nt: TGTGCCAGCAGCTTGGCCACTGAAGCTTTCTTT; cdr3_aa: CASSLATEAFF; cdr3_length: 11; d_call: NA; v_call: TRBV7-9; j_call: TRBJ1-1; clone_size: NA
cdr3_nt: TGCAGCGTTGAATATAGGGGACAGGGTTACAATGAGCAGTTCTTC; cdr3_aa: CSVEYRGQGYNEQFF; cdr3_length: 15; d_call: TRBD1; v_call: TRBV29-1; j_call: TRBJ2-1; clone_size: NA
cdr3_nt: TGTGCCAGCAGCCCCGGGCTCCGGTGCCTTCTCGAGACCCAGTACTTC; cdr3_aa: CASSPGLRCLLETQYF; cdr3_length: 16; d_call: NA; v_call: TRBV5-6; j_call: TRBJ2-5; clone_size: NA
cdr3_nt: TGCAGTACCGGACTAGCGGGAGAGACAGATACGCAGTATTTT; cdr3_aa: CSTGLAGETDTQYF; cdr3_length: 14; d_call: TRBD2; v_call: TRBV29-1; j_call: TRBJ2-3; clone_size: NA
cdr3_nt: TGTGCCAGCAGCCCGATCAGCGGGGTCGAGCAGTACTTC; cdr3_aa: CASSPISGVEQYF; cdr3_length: 13; d_call: TRBD2; v_call: TRBV3-1; j_call: TRBJ2-7; clone_size: NA
cdr3_nt: TGTGCCAGCAGTTCCTTCGGGACAGGGGAAGGCAAAAACATTCAGTACTTC; cdr3_aa: CASSSFGTGEGKNIQYF; cdr3_length: 17; d_call: TRBD1; v_call: TRBV27; j_call: TRBJ2-4; clone_size: NA
cdr3_nt: TGTGCCAGCAGCCCCGATGGGACAGGACACTACGAGCAGTACTTC; cdr3_aa: CASSPDGTGHYEQYF; cdr3_length: 15; d_call: TRBD1; v_call: TRBV7-9; j_call: TRBJ2-7; clone_size: NA
cdr3_nt: TGTGCCAGCAGTTTTCTGCCGGGACGGTCTACCACCGGGGAGCTGTTTTTT; cdr3_aa: CASSFLPGRSTTGELFF; cdr3_length: 17; d_call: NA; v_call: TRBV12-3/TRBV12-4; j_call: TRBJ2-2; clone_size: many
cdr3_nt: TGTGCCAGCAGTGAAACGGGACTAGGGGTTAGTAAGACCCAGTACTTC; cdr3_aa: CASSETGLGVSKTQYF; cdr3_length: 16; d_call: TRBD2; v_call: TRBV6-1; j_call: TRBJ2-5; clone_size: few
cdr3_nt: TGTGCCAGTAGTCCCCTTCAGGGGGCTAGCACTGAAGCTTTCTTT; cdr3_aa: CASSPLQGASTEAFF; cdr3_length: 15; d_call: TRBD1; v_call: TRBV19; j_call: TRBJ1-1; clone_size: few
cdr3_nt: TGTGCCAGCAGTCACGGGATTCGGCGAGAGACCCAGTACTTC; cdr3_aa: CASSHGIRRETQYF; cdr3_length: 14; d_call: NA; v_call: TRBV12-3/TRBV12-4; j_call: TRBJ2-5; clone_size: many
cdr3_nt: TGTGCCACCAGCAGAGATTTGAGACAGTCATACAATGAGCAGTTCTTC; cdr3_aa: CATSRDLRQSYNEQFF; cdr3_length: 16; d_call: NA; v_call: TRBV15; j_call: TRBJ2-1; clone_size: few
cdr3_nt: TGCAGTGCTAGAGGTCCCAGGGCGGTGAGCAATCAGCCCCAGCATTTT; cdr3_aa: CSARGPRAVSNQPQHF; cdr3_length: 16; d_call: NA; v_call: TRBV20-1; j_call: TRBJ1-5; clone_size: few
cdr3_nt: TGTGCTAGTGGTTTGGTGCGACGTTTGGAGACCCAGTACTTC; cdr3_aa: CASGLVRRLETQYF; cdr3_length: 14; d_call: NA; v_call: TRBV12-5; j_call: TRBJ2-5; clone_size: many